A single TCR beta chain is shown here with its context. The antigen is not known. PCR employed 60 Vbeta and 13 Jbeta primers. Data came from immunoSEQ multiplex PCR; TCRdb stores just in-frame clones and leaves some out. Of about 130,000 clones detected, just under 85% appear once; the ten largest clones hold 2.7%. This specimen belongs to a study of cytomegalovirus exposure and HLA in healthy donors. On the study more broadly: Early released data had around 89 million unique TCRs, all coming from HLA-typed donors.

Study conclusions and caveats: Differences between HLA loci emerged in a later analysis of TCR association rates, with DRB1 most and HLA-C fewest. A prior analysis recorded that most TCR beta V segments were productive about 87% or about 30% of the time.

The V end was cut by 2 bases, the J end by 4 bases, with 5 bases between. Germline CDR1 is MNHEY and CDR2 is SVGAGI. The CDR3 loop spans 12 amino acids. This TCR came from a boy aged 2 to 10 in good health and CMV-seronegative. The chain carries TRBV6-5 and TRBJ1-1; D gene ambiguous. Sequenced input: PBMCs. The CDR3 loop is CASSYGGTEAFF. CDR3 nucleotides: TGTGCCAGCAGTTACGGAGGCACTGAAGCTTTCTTT.